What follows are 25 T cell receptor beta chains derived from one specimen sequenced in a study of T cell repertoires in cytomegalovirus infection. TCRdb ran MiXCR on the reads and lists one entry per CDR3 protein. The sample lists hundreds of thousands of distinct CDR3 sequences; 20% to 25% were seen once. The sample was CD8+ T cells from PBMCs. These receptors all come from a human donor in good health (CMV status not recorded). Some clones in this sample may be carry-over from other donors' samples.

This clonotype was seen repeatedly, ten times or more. The CDR3 coding sequence is TGTGCCAGCAGTGACAGGGACACCGGGGAGCTGTTTTTT. This translates into CASSDRDTGELFF. This chain joins TRBV6-4 and TRBJ2-2; D is uncertain. With 2 bases removed from V and 3 bases from J, the gap between germline ends came to 4 bases. From germline, CDR1 is MRHNA and CDR2 SNTAGT. The CDR3 extends over 13 amino acids.

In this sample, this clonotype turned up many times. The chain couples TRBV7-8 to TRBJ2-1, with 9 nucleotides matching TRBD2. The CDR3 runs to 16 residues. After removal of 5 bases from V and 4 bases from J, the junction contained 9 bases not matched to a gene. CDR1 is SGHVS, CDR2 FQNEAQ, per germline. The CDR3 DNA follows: TGTGCCAGCAGCCTACCAGCGGGGGGACCTTACAATGAGCAGTTCTTC. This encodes CASSLPAGGPYNEQFF.

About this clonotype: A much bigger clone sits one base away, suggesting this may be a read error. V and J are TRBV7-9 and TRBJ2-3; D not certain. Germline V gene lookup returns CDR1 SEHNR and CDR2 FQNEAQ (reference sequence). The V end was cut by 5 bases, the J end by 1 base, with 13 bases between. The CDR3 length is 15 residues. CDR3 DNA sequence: TGTGCCAGCAGCCCCCTGAGGAGTGGCACAGATACGCAGTATTTT. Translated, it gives CASSPLRSGTDTQYF.

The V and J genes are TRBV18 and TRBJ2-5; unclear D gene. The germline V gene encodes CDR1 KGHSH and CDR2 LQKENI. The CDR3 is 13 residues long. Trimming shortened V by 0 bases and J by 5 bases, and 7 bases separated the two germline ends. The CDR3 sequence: CASSPPFVETQYF. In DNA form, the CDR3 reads TGTGCCAGCTCACCACCCTTCGTGGAGACCCAGTACTTC.

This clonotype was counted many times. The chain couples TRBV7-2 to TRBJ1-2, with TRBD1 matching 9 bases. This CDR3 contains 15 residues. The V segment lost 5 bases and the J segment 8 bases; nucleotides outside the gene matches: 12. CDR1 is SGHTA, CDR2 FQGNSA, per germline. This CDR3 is CASSRGTGRPKGYTF. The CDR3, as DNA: TGTGCCAGCAGCAGAGGGACAGGGAGGCCCAAGGGCTACACCTTC. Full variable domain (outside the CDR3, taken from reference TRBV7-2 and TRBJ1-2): GAGVSQSPSNKVTEKGKDVELRCDPISGHTALYWYRQSLGQGLEFLIYFQGNSAPDKSGLPSDRFSAERTGGSVSTLTIQRTQQEDSAVYLCASSRGTGRPKGYTFGSGTRLTVV.

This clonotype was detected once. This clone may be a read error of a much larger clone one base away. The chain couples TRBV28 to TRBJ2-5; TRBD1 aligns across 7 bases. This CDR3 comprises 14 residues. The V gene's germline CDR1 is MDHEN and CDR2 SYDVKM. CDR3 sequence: CASSLRGQAETLYF. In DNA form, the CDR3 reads TGTGCCAGCAGTTTGCGCGGACAGGCGGAGACCCTGTACTTC.

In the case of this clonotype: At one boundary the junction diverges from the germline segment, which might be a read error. Here the CDR3 reads CASALGGAYNQQFF. CDR3 coding DNA: TGTGCTAGTGCCCTTGGGGGGGCCTACAATCAGCAGTTCTTC. The genes are TRBV12-5 and TRBJ2-1; the D gene is possibly TRBD2 (7 bases). Germline lookup yields CDR1 LGHNT and CDR2 FRNRAP. The CDR3 totals 14 residues.

CDR3 sequence (DNA): TGTGCCAGCAGTCCTCCGGGACGGATTACCTATGGCTACACCTTC. Translating it yields CASSPPGRITYGYTF. The chain employs TRBV6-2 or TRBV6-3 and TRBJ1-2; TRBD1 is a possible D gene (5 bases). V was cut by 5 bases and J by 4 bases, with 17 bases left in between. CDR1 MNHEY and CDR2 SVGEGT come from the germline V gene. There are 15 residues in the CDR3.

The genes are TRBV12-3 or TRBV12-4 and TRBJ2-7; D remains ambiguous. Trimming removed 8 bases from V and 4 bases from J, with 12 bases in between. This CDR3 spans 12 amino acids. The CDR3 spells CASGPRPYEQYF. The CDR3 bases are TGTGCCAGCGGGCCGAGACCTTACGAGCAGTACTTC.

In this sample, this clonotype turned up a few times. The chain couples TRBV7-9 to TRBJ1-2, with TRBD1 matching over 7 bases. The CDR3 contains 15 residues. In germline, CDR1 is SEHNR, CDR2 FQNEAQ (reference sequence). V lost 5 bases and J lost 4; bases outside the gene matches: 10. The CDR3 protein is CASSPPGQILYGYTF. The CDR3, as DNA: TGTGCCAGCAGCCCTCCGGGACAGATTCTCTATGGCTACACCTTC.

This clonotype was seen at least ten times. CDR3 DNA sequence: TGCAGCGTTGGGGGAACTGAAGCTTTCTTT. Translating gives CSVGGTEAFF. The chain combines TRBV29-1 with TRBJ1-1; D is unresolved. The CDR3 loop spans 10 amino acids. Between the trimmed V and J ends, which lost 4 bases and 5 bases, there was a span of 5 bases. Per germline, CDR1 SQVTM and CDR2 ANQGSEA.

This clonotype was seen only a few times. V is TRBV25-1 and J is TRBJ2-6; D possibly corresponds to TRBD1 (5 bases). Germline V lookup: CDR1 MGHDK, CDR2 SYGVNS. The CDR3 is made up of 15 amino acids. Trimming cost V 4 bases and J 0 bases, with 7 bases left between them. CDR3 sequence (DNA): TGTGCCAGCAGTGCAGGGTTCTCTGGGGCCAACGTCCTGACTTTC. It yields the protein CASSAGFSGANVLTF.

In nucleotides, the CDR3 is TGTGCCAGCAGCTTGAGCAAGCGGGGAGAGACCCAGTACTTC. Translating it yields CASSLSKRGETQYF. This chain uses TRBV3-1 with TRBJ2-5; 7 bases are shared with TRBD2. CDR3 size: 14 residues. The V gene's germline CDR1 is LGHDT and CDR2 YNNKEL (reference sequence). J lost 4 bases, V lost 5 bases, and 7 bases had no gene match.

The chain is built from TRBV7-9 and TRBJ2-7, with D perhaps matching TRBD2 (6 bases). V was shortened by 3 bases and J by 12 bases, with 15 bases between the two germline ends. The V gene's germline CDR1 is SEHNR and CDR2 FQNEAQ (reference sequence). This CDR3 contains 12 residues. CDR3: CASSLDRGRLYF. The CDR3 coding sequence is TGTGCCAGCAGCTTGGACCGGGGGAGGTTGTACTTC.

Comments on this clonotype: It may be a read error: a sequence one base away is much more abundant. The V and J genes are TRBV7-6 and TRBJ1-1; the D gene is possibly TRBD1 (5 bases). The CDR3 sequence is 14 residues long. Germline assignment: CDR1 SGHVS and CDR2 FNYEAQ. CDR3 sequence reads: CASSRGPDSSEALF. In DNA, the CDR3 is TGTGCCAGCAGCCGCGGGCCTGACAGTTCTGAAGCTCTCTTT.

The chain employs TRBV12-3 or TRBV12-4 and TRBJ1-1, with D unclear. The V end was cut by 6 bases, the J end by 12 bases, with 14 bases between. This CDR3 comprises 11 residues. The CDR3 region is CASSPVQDPFF. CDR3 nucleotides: TGTGCCAGCAGCCCGGTCCAGGACCCTTTCTTT.

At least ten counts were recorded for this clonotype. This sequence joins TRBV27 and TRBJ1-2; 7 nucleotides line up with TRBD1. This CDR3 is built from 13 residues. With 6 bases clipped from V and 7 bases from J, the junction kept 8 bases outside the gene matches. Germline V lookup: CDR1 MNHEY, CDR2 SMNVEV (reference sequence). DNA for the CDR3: TGTGCCAGCAGCAACGGACAGGCCCTTGGCTACACCTTC. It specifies CASSNGQALGYTF.

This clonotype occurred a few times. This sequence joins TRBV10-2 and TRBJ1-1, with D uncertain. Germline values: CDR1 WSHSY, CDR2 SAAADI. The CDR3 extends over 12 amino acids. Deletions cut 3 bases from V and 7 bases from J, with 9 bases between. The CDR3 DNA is TGCGCCAGCAGTGAAATAGGAGTTGAAGCTTTCTTT. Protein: CASSEIGVEAFF.

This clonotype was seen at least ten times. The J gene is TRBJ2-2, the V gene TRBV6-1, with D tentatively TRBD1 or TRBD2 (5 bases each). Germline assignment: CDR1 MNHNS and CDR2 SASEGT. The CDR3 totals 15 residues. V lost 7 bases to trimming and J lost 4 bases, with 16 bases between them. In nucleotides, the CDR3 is TGTGCCAGCACCACCAAGCCGGGGACCACCGGGGAGCTGTTTTTT. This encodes CASTTKPGTTGELFF.

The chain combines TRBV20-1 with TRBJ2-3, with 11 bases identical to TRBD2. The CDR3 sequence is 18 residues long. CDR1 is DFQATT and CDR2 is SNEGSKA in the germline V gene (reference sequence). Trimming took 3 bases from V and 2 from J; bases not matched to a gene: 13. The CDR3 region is CSASSLRASGGITDTQYF. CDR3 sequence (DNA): TGCAGTGCTAGTTCGCTTCGGGCTAGCGGGGGGATCACAGATACGCAGTATTTT.

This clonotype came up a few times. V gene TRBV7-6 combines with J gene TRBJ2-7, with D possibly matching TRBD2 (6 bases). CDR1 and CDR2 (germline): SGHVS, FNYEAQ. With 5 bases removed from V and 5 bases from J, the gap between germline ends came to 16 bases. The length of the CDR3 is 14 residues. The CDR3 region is CASSAGSHGDEQYF. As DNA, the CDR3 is TGTGCCAGCAGCGCCGGGAGCCATGGGGACGAGCAGTACTTC.

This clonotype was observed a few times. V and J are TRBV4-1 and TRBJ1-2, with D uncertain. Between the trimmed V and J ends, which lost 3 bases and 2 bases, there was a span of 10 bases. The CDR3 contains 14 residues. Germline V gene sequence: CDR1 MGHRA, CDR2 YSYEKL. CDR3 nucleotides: TGCGCCAGCAGCCAGCCGGGATCGAACTATGGCTACACCTTC. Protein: CASSQPGSNYGYTF.

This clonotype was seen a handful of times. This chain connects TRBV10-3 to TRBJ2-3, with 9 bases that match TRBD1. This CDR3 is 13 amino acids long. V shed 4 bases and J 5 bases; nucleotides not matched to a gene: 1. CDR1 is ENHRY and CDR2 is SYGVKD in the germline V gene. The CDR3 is CAISGQGEDTQYF. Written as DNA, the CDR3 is TGTGCCATCAGTGGACAGGGGGAAGATACGCAGTATTTT.

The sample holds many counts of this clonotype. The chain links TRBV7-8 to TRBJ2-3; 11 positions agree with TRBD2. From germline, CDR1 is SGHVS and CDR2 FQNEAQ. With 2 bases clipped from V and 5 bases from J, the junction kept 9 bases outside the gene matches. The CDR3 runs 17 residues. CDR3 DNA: TGTGCCAGCAGCTTAATGCCTAGCGGGGGGAAGGGAGATACGCAGTATTTT. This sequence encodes CASSLMPSGGKGDTQYF.

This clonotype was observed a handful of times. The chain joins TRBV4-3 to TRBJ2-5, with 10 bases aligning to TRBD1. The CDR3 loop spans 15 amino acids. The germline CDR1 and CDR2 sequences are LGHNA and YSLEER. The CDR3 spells CADRGLAPTQETQYF. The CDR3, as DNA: TGCGCAGACAGGGGGCTAGCGCCGACCCAAGAGACCCAGTACTTC.